The clone carrying this TCR beta chain has a handful of counts. As originally analysed: Researchers report that nucleated cell counts were estimated from reference gene primer amplification. Profiled with immunoSEQ multiplex PCR; TCRdb holds only in-frame clones, not every one. For V, J and clone size, that table is used; D and trimming come from the DNA. The sample holds roughly 100,000 clones, more than 75% seen once. This sample was taken from a study of blood T cell repertoires in COVID-19. About the research overall: Specimens from acute and convalescent COVID-19 originated in the United States, Italy and Spain. T cells, B-cell-depleted T cells, or PBMCs provided the cDNA or gDNA that served as material.

V lost 8 bases to trimming and J lost 7 bases, with 15 bases between them. Germline V gives CDR1 LNHDA, CDR2 SQIVND (reference sequence). This CDR3 has 13 residues. The sequenced material came from peripheral blood. This sequence was found in a human donor in a cohort sampled during active COVID-19. The chain recombines TRBV19 with TRBJ2-1, with a weak D call TRBD2 (6 bases). The CDR3 DNA is TGTGCCAGTTATGATCCTGGGGGGAATGAGCAGTTCTTC. This translates into CASYDPGGNEQFF.